Following are 32 T cell receptor beta chains from one sample sequenced in a study of T cells expressing NK-cell markers (dated by TCRdb to the early 2020s). The library was obtained by 5' RACE. Sequencing was performed on an Illumina HiSeq 2000. Through TCRdb reprocessing, the reads give one entry per CDR3 protein sequence; DNA is omitted. This sample's table carries about 460,000 distinct CDR3 sequences. The ten largest clones take up roughly 1.4% of the sample. The sequenced material came from blood T cells: a sorted CD56 or NKG2C T cell subset, CD4+ or CD8+ T cells, or bulk PBMC T cells (not recorded which). These receptor sequences come from a woman in her forties or fifties in good health. Donor details come from another sample of the same person, matched by shared clones.

This chain links TRBV28 with TRBJ1-1; TCRdb lists TRBD1, though no DNA is available to test this call. The CDR3 runs to 14 residues. Germline loops: CDR1 MDHEN, CDR2 SYDVKM. The CDR3 sequence is CASSIGQGAIKAFF.

The chain carries TRBV29-1 and TRBJ2-5. The CDR3 covers 12 residues. Germline V gene sequence: CDR1 SQVTM, CDR2 ANQGSEA. CDR3 sequence reads: CSVRRSQETQYF.

The chain employs TRBV7-9 and TRBJ2-5; TCRdb designates TRBD2, a call that cannot be tested without DNA. The germline CDR1 and CDR2 sequences are SEHNR and FQNEAQ (reference sequence). This CDR3 comprises 14 residues. CDR3 loop: CASSLKAGRETQYF. The full variable domain, in which reference TRBV7-9 and TRBJ2-5 provide the parts outside the CDR3, is DTGVSQNPRHKITKRGQNVTFRCDPISEHNRLYWYRQTLGQGPEFLTYFQNEAQLEKSRLLSDRFSAERPKGSFSTLEIQRTEQGDSAMYLCASSLKAGRETQYFGPGTRLLVL.

The chain couples TRBV7-8 to TRBJ2-1; TCRdb names TRBD2, which stays unverified in the absence of DNA. Germline assignment: CDR1 SGHVS and CDR2 FQNEAQ. The CDR3 has 13 amino acids. CDR3 in amino acids: CASSPVRGNEQFF.

This chain joins TRBV11-3 and TRBJ2-2; TCRdb names TRBD1, which stays unverified in the absence of DNA. Germline-derived CDR1 and CDR2 are SGHNT and YENEEA. The CDR3 spans 15 residues. The chain's CDR3 is CASSYRQSNTGELFF.

The chain uses TRBV20-1 and TRBJ2-1; TCRdb gives TRBD2 as the D gene, but with no DNA this cannot be confirmed. The germline V gene has CDR1 DFQATT and CDR2 SNEGSKA (reference sequence). The CDR3 sequence is 17 residues long. CDR3 protein: CSAARTSSGRSYNEQFF.

The gene calls are TRBV5-1 and TRBJ2-1. Germline CDR1 reads SGHRS; CDR2 reads YFSETQ. The CDR3 is 13 residues long. The CDR3: CASSYSLRDEQFF. The full variable domain, rest sourced from reference TRBV5-1 and TRBJ2-1, is KAGVTQTPRYLIKTRGQQVTLSCSPISGHRSVSWYQQTPGQGLQFLFEYFSETQRNKGNFPGRFSGRQFSNSRSEMNVSTLELGDSALYLCASSYSLRDEQFFGPGTRLTVL.

The rearrangement links TRBV19 to TRBJ1-5; TCRdb lists TRBD1, though no DNA is available to test this call. This CDR3 is built from 16 residues. From germline, CDR1 is LNHDA and CDR2 SQIVND (reference sequence). The CDR3: CASSPAVGAGNQPQHF.

The gene calls are TRBV12-3 or TRBV12-4 and TRBJ2-3. This CDR3 region has 16 residues. This CDR3 reads CASSLVLATSTDTQYF.

The chain combines TRBV12-3 or TRBV12-4 with TRBJ2-1; as DNA is missing, the TRBD2 call by TCRdb cannot be tested. This CDR3 has 15 residues. CDR3 region: CASSFTSGSLDEQFF.

The CDR3 here is CASSVAGGREQYF. The chain uses TRBV7-6 and TRBJ2-7; TCRdb outputs TRBD1, but without DNA this stays unchecked. This CDR3 region has 13 residues. Germline V gene data show CDR1 as SGHVS and CDR2 as FNYEAQ.

The J gene is TRBJ2-5, the V gene TRBV12-3 or TRBV12-4; without DNA, the TCRdb call of TRBD1 cannot be checked. This CDR3 region has 15 residues. CDR3 protein: CASSPGTGSLRTQYF.

V is TRBV4-1 and J is TRBJ2-7; TCRdb selects TRBD2, and the lack of DNA leaves this call unchecked. Germline CDR1 and CDR2: MGHRA and YSYEKL. The CDR3 covers 15 residues. CDR3 amino acids: CASSGALLVNYEQYF.

This rearrangement joins TRBV20-1 to TRBJ2-1. CDR3 length: 14 residues. CDR1 and CDR2 (germline): DFQATT, SNEGSKA (reference sequence). CDR3 loop: CSARDRVGVYEQFF.

The chain employs TRBV27 and TRBJ2-7; the D call of TRBD1 rests on TCRdb alone, since no DNA is present to check it. The CDR3 is 17 amino acids. Germline CDR1 MNHEY, CDR2 SMNVEV (reference sequence). The CDR3 is CASSSGTGGAGLYEQYF.

The rearrangement uses TRBV4-1 and TRBJ2-3; the TCRdb D gene call, TRBD1, has no DNA to confirm it. CDR1 and CDR2 from the germline V gene are MGHRA and YSYEKL. This CDR3 spans 16 amino acids. The CDR3 region is CASSQVRGAIGDTQYF.

This chain connects TRBV20-1 to TRBJ2-1; TCRdb's D gene call, TRBD1, goes unchecked for lack of DNA. This CDR3 spans 15 amino acids. Germline V gene data show CDR1 as DFQATT and CDR2 as SNEGSKA (reference sequence). The CDR3 loop is CSARTGASSYNEQFF.

This rearrangement joins TRBV5-1 to TRBJ2-1; TCRdb's assignment of TRBD2 cannot be checked, as there is no DNA. The CDR3 loop spans 16 amino acids. Germline V CDR1 and CDR2: SGHRS, YFSETQ. CDR3 residues: CASSLEGLAVNNEQFF.

The J gene is TRBJ2-5, the V gene TRBV10-3. CDR1 and CDR2 from the germline V gene are ENHRY and SYGVKD. The CDR3 consists of 13 residues. The CDR3 region is CAISPGIQETQYF.

The chain couples TRBV5-1 to TRBJ2-2; TCRdb gives TRBD2 as the D gene, but with no DNA this cannot be confirmed. The germline gives CDR1 SGHRS, CDR2 YFSETQ. The CDR3 loop spans 15 amino acids. CDR3 loop: CASTMGRSRNGELFF.

The gene calls are TRBV3-1 and TRBJ2-2; TCRdb's D call, TRBD2, is unchecked because there is no DNA. The CDR3 runs 14 residues. Germline values: CDR1 LGHDT, CDR2 YNNKEL (reference sequence). This CDR3 reads CASSRGSFTGELFF.

The V gene is TRBV29-1, the J gene TRBJ1-6; TCRdb returns TRBD1, unconfirmable since there is no DNA. This CDR3 comprises 13 residues. CDR1 is SQVTM and CDR2 is ANQGSEA in the germline V gene. CDR3: CSVSQGALSPLHF.

V is TRBV28 and J is TRBJ2-1; checking the TCRdb D call of TRBD1 is not possible without DNA. This CDR3 is 17 amino acids long. From germline, CDR1 is MDHEN and CDR2 SYDVKM. The CDR3 here is CASSTLVRDSSYNEQFF.

The chain recombines TRBV20-1 with TRBJ1-4; TCRdb designates TRBD1, a call that cannot be tested without DNA. Germline CDR1 reads DFQATT; CDR2 reads SNEGSKA (reference sequence). The CDR3 runs 11 residues. Here the CDR3 reads CSGQGPEKLFF.

This rearrangement joins TRBV30 to TRBJ2-1; checking the TCRdb D call of TRBD2 is not possible without DNA. This CDR3 has 14 amino acids. The germline CDR1 and CDR2 sequences are GTSNPN and SVGIG (reference sequence). The CDR3 is CAWTPAGAYNEQFF.

The chain uses TRBV20-1 and TRBJ1-2. The CDR3 totals 15 residues. The germline CDR1 and CDR2 sequences are DFQATT and SNEGSKA (reference sequence). The CDR3 protein is CSARAWAGLSYGYTF.

The rearrangement joins TRBV5-1 to TRBJ2-1. CDR1 is SGHRS and CDR2 is YFSETQ in the germline V gene. The CDR3 totals 13 residues. CDR3 loop: CASSLATANEQFF.

This sequence joins TRBV11-2 and TRBJ2-1. This CDR3 comprises 15 residues. Germline values: CDR1 SGHAT, CDR2 FQNNGV. CDR3 amino acids: CASSLDRPAYNEQFF.

The J gene is TRBJ2-1, the V gene TRBV11-3; checking the TCRdb D call of TRBD2 is not possible without DNA. CDR1 and CDR2 (germline): SGHNT, YENEEA. The CDR3 contains 21 residues. The CDR3 protein is CASSSPFGGEREKSSYNEQFF.

The rearrangement links TRBV6-2 or TRBV6-3 to TRBJ2-1. CDR1 MNHEY and CDR2 SVGEGT come from the germline V gene. This CDR3 spans 18 amino acids. This CDR3 reads CASSSLARRLVTYNEQFF.

The chain uses TRBV19 and TRBJ2-5; no DNA is available, so the TRBD1 call from TCRdb remains unchecked. From germline, CDR1 is LNHDA and CDR2 SQIVND (reference sequence). The CDR3 contains 17 residues. The CDR3 loop reads CASSIDGSTGEPGTQYF. The variable domain in full, with the rest retrieved from reference TRBV19 and TRBJ2-5, is DGGITQSPKYLFRKEGQNVTLSCEQNLNHDAMYWYRQDPGQGLRLIYYSQIVNDFQKGDIAEGYSVSREKKESFPLTVTSAQKNPTAFYLCASSIDGSTGEPGTQYFGPGTRLLVL.

The rearrangement links TRBV20-1 to TRBJ2-1; the D gene TCRdb calls, TRBD2, cannot be checked with no DNA. The germline gives CDR1 DFQATT, CDR2 SNEGSKA (reference sequence). The CDR3 runs 16 residues. CDR3 in amino acids: CSARPSGSQTNNEQFF.